The 14 T cell receptor beta chains listed next were all sequenced from one sample in a study of molecular identifiers for immune sequencing clone quantification listed by TCRdb under 2018. Libraries were constructed by PCR. The instrument given in TCRdb is Illumina HiSeq 4000. TCRdb ran its own pipeline on the public reads, namely fastp trimming at Q25 and MiXCR clone calling, and kept in-frame beta chains. Every CDR3 protein is listed once, alongside the most common genes and DNA of its rows. The sample profile shows around 460,000 distinct CDR3 sequences; over 20% of them were found once. Approximately 0.8% of the sample belongs to the ten largest clones. Sequences were obtained from naive CD8+ T cells from blood, with Jurkat cell RNA spiked in. The cell subset or site label on this specimen signifies: FACS-sorted CD8+CD4-CCR7+CD45RA+ naive T cells. The origin of the receptors is a human donor in good health. Some libraries in this study had Jurkat cell RNA spiked in.

There are a few counts of this clonotype. This chain uses TRBV6-5 with TRBJ2-7; 7 bases agree with TRBD1. After removal of 7 bases from V and 3 bases from J, the junction contained 3 bases not matched to a gene. The germline gives CDR1 MNHEY, CDR2 SVGAGI. The CDR3 runs 12 residues. The DNA of the CDR3 is TGTGCCAGCAAAGGACAGGACTACGAGCAGTACTTC. This sequence encodes CASKGQDYEQYF.

This chain uses TRBV9 with TRBJ2-5; TRBD2 matches 7 bases. Germline V gene lookup returns CDR1 SGDLS and CDR2 YYNGEE. The junction had 12 bases not matched to a gene; V was cut back by 3 bases and J by 4 bases. CDR3 length equals 16 residues. CDR3 in amino acids: CASSADLAGVGETQYF. For the CDR3, the DNA is TGTGCCAGCAGCGCAGATCTTGCGGGGGTCGGAGAGACCCAGTACTTC.

Many counts were recorded for this clonotype. The CDR3 is CSASRDTSYEQYF. The CDR3 DNA is TGCAGTGCTAGTAGGGACACGTCCTACGAGCAGTACTTC. The chain links TRBV20-1 to TRBJ2-7, with TRBD1 as a possible D gene (6 bases). Trimming removed 3 bases at V and 1 base at J, with 10 bases between. CDR1 is DFQATT, CDR2 SNEGSKA, per germline (reference sequence). The CDR3 spans 13 residues.

As regards this clonotype: Sequence at one end of the junction differs from germline and may be a read error. This chain joins TRBV20-1 and TRBJ2-1, with D possibly matching TRBD2 (6 bases). CDR1 DFQATT and CDR2 SNEGSKA come from the germline V gene (reference sequence). CDR3 length: 14 amino acids. The CDR3 region is CSARGLGSYNERFF. The CDR3 nucleotides read TGCAGTGCTAGAGGACTAGGGTCCTACAATGAGCGGTTCTTC.

This clonotype was recorded many times. The chain links TRBV10-3 to TRBJ1-5; D gene unclear. This CDR3 comprises 12 residues. The ends were cut back, 2 bases at V and 4 bases at J, with 3 bases in the middle. CDR1 is ENHRY, CDR2 SYGVKD, per germline. The CDR3 region is CAISEGNQPQHF. The CDR3 DNA follows: TGTGCCATCAGTGAGGGAAATCAGCCCCAGCATTTT.

As to this clonotype: Just one base apart from a much larger clone, this may be a read error. The rearrangement links TRBV7-8 to TRBJ1-5; D remains ambiguous. CDR3 length: 18 amino acids. CDR1 SGHVS and CDR2 FQNEAQ come from the germline V gene. Trimming took off 0 bases at V and 7 bases at J, with 22 bases between the two ends. This CDR3 reads CASSLALGGEMGSQPQHF. The CDR3 nucleotides are TGTGCCAGCAGCTTAGCGCTCGGAGGCGAGATGGGAAGCCAGCCCCAGCATTTT.

Ten or more counts support this clonotype. The J gene is TRBJ2-7, the V gene TRBV20-1, with D possibly being TRBD2 (6 bases). The V gene lost 0 bases and the J gene lost 1 base, with 10 bases spanning the gap. This CDR3 contains 14 residues. Germline CDR1 DFQATT, CDR2 SNEGSKA (reference sequence). CDR3 in amino acids: CSARDTGLSYEQYF. In DNA form, the CDR3 reads TGCAGTGCTAGAGATACGGGACTGTCCTACGAGCAGTACTTC.

This chain connects TRBV12-3 or TRBV12-4 to TRBJ1-1, with 9 bases lining up with TRBD1. The length of the CDR3 is 12 residues. The J segment lost 10 bases and the V segment lost 3 bases, leaving 3 bases of the junction unmatched. The chain's CDR3 is CASSLGTGLAFF. Here the CDR3 DNA reads TGTGCCAGCAGTTTGGGGACAGGGTTAGCTTTCTTT.

This clonotype occurred many times. This sequence joins TRBV7-9 and TRBJ2-3; D not certain. The germline CDR1 and CDR2 sequences are SEHNR and FQNEAQ (reference sequence). CDR3 length: 18 amino acids. V was clipped by 5 bases and J by 0 bases, with 21 bases between them. The DNA for the CDR3 is TGTGCCAGCAGCCCCTCGCGATATGGTGGCATGAGCACAGATACGCAGTATTTT. Protein product: CASSPSRYGGMSTDTQYF.

A word on this clonotype: A much larger clone differs from this one at a single base, so this may be a read error. CDR3 amino acids: CASSPTPEETRYF. The CDR3 DNA sequence: TGCGCCAGCAGCCCCACCCCCGAAGAGACCCGGTACTTC. This chain connects TRBV5-1 to TRBJ2-5, with D hard to call. CDR1 and CDR2 from the germline V gene are SGHRS and YFSETQ. CDR3 size: 13 residues.

Details on this clonotype: This clone may be a read error of a much larger clone one base away. The chain recombines TRBV28 with TRBJ1-4, with TRBD1 as a possible D gene (6 bases). Germline V gene sequence: CDR1 MDHEN, CDR2 SYDVKM. The CDR3 has 19 residues. CDR3 in amino acids: CAGSFPLTGPLATNEKLFF. In DNA, the CDR3 is TGTGCCGGCAGTTTCCCTTTGACAGGACCTCTAGCAACTAATGAAAAACTGTTTTTT.

The rearrangement joins TRBV12-3 or TRBV12-4 to TRBJ2-3, with D perhaps being TRBD1 or TRBD2 (5 bases each). The CDR3 consists of 14 residues. V was clipped by 6 bases and J by 7 bases, with 17 bases between them. CDR3 in amino acids: CASSPGAGRHTQYF. CDR3 DNA: TGTGCCAGCAGCCCCGGGGCGGGCAGACATACGCAGTATTTT.

This clonotype was seen repeatedly, ten times or more. This chain links TRBV19 with TRBJ1-5; TRBD1 might be the D (5 bases). V was shortened by 9 bases and J by 1 base, with 16 bases between the two germline ends. This CDR3 comprises 15 residues. Germline assignment: CDR1 LNHDA and CDR2 SQIVND (reference sequence). The CDR3 sequence: CASTQGGGSNQPQHF. CDR3 nucleotides: TGTGCCAGCACCCAGGGCGGGGGAAGCAATCAGCCCCAGCATTTT.

The J gene is TRBJ2-7, the V gene TRBV10-3; D uncertain. CDR3 length: 12 amino acids. Germline CDR1 reads ENHRY; CDR2 reads SYGVKD. V lost 3 bases, J lost 2 bases, and 5 bases lay in between. The CDR3 reads CAISEGTYEQYF. The CDR3, as DNA: TGTGCCATCAGTGAAGGGACCTACGAGCAGTACTTC.